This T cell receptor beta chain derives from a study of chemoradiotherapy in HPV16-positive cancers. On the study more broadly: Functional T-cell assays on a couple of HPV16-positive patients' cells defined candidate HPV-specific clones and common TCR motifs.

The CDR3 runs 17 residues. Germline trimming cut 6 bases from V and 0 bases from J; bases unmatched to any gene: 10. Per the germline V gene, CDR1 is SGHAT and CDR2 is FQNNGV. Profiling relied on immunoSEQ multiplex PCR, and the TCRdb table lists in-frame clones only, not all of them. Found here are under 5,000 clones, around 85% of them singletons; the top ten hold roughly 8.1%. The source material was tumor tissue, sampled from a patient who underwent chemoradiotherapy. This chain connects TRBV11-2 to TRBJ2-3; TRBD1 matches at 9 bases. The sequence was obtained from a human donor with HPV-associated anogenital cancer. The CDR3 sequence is CASRGDRESSSTDTQYF. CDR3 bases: TGTGCCAGCAGAGGGGACAGGGAAAGTTCTAGCACAGATACGCAGTATTTT.